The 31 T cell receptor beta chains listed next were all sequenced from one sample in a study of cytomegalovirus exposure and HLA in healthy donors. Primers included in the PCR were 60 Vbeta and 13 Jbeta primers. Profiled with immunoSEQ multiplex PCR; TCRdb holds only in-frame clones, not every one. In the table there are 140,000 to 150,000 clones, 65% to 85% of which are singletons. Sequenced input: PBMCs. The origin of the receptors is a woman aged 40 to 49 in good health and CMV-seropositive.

CDR3 region: CASSLGSSTIYF. CDR3 sequence (DNA): TGTGCCAGCAGCTTAGGTTCGTCCACCATATATTTT. The chain uses TRBV7-2 and TRBJ1-3; D not certain. V shed 1 base and J shed 9 bases, with 7 bases lying between them. The germline CDR1 and CDR2 sequences are SGHTA and FQGNSA. This CDR3 spans 12 amino acids. Based on the CDR3 plus reference TRBV7-2 and TRBJ1-3, the full variable domain is GAGVSQSPSNKVTEKGKDVELRCDPISGHTALYWYRQSLGQGLEFLIYFQGNSAPDKSGLPSDRFSAERTGGSVSTLTIQRTQQEDSAVYLCASSLGSSTIYFGEGSWLTVV.

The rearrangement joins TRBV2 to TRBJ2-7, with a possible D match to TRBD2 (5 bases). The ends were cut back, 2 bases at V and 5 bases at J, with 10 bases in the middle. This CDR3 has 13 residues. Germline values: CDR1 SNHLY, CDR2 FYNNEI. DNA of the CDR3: TGTGCCAGCAGTGAAAATCGAGGGAACGAGCAGTACTTC. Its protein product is CASSENRGNEQYF.

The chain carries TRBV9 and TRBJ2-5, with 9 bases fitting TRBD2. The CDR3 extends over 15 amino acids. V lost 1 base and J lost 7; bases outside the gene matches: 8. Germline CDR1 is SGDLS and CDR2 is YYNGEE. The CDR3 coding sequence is TGTGCCAGCAGCGTACTCGGCGGGGGGGCCGGGACCCAGTACTTC. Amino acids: CASSVLGGGAGTQYF.

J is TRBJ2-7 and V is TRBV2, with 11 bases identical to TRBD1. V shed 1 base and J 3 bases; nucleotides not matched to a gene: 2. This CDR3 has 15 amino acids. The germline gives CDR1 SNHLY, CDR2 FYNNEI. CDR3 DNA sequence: TGTGCCAGCAGTGAAGGGGACAGGGGGATCTACGAGCAGTACTTC. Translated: CASSEGDRGIYEQYF.

This chain's CDR3 is CASSLAVYEQYF. The CDR3, as DNA: TGCGCCAGCAGCTTGGCTGTCTACGAGCAGTACTTC. The chain employs TRBV5-1 and TRBJ2-7, with D hard to call. This CDR3 comprises 12 residues. V gave up 0 bases and J gave up 3 bases, with 4 bases separating them. Per the germline V gene, CDR1 is SGHRS and CDR2 is YFSETQ. Combining the CDR3 with reference TRBV5-1 and TRBJ2-7 gives the whole variable domain KAGVTQTPRYLIKTRGQQVTLSCSPISGHRSVSWYQQTPGQGLQFLFEYFSETQRNKGNFPGRFSGRQFSNSRSEMNVSTLELGDSALYLCASSLAVYEQYFGPGTRLTVT.

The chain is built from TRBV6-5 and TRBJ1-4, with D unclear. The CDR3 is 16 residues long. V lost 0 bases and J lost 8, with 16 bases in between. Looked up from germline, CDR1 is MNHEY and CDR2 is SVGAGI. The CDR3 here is CASSYSTGSIGEKLFF. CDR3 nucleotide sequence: TGTGCCAGCAGTTACTCGACTGGGTCTATCGGGGAAAAACTGTTTTTT.

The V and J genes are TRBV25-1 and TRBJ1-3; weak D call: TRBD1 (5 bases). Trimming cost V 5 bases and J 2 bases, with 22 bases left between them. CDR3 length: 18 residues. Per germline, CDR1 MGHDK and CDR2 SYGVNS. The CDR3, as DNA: TGTGCCAGCAGTCCTACGGACGCAAGGGGCTACACTGGAAACACCATATATTTT. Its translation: CASSPTDARGYTGNTIYF.

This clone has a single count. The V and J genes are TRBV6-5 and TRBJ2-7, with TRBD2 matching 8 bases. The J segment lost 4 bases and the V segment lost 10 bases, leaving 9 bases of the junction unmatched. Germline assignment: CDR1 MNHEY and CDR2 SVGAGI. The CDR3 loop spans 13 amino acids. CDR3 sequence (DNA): TGTGCCACTTCGAGCGGGGGCCTTTACGAGCAGTACTTC. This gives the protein CATSSGGLYEQYF.

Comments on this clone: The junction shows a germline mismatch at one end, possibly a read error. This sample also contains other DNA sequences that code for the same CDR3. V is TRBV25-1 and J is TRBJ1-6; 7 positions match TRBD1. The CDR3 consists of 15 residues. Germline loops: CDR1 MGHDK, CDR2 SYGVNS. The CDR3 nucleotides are TGTGCTAGCAGGGGGGACAACGGTGGGTATTCACCCCTCCACTTT. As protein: CASRGDNGGYSPLHF.

The CDR3: CASSSQGSNTEAFF. CDR3 nucleotide sequence: TGTGCCAGCAGTTCACAGGGGTCGAACACTGAAGCTTTCTTT. The V call is TRBV27, the J call TRBJ1-1; TRBD1 agrees at 7 bases. With V trimmed by 4 bases and J by 1 base, 3 bases remained unmatched. The CDR3 is 14 residues long. Germline CDR1 and CDR2: MNHEY and SMNVEV (reference sequence).

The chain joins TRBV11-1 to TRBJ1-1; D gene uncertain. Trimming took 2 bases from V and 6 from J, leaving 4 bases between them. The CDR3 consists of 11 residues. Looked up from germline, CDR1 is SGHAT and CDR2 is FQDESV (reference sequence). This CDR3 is CASSLYSEAFF. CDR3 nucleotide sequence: TGTGCCAGCAGCTTATACTCTGAAGCTTTCTTT.

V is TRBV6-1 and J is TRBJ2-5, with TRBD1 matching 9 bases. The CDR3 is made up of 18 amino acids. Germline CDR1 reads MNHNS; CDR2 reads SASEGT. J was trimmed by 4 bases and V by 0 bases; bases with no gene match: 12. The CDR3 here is CASSEAGRGQGFRETQYF. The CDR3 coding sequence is TGTGCCAGCAGTGAAGCCGGCCGAGGACAGGGGTTTCGAGAGACCCAGTACTTC.

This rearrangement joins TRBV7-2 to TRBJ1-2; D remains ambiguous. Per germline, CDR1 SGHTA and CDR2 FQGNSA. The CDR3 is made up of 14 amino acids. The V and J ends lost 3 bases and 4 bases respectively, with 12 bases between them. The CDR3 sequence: CASSLEDGPYGYTF. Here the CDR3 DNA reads TGTGCCAGCAGCTTGGAGGACGGCCCCTATGGCTACACCTTC.

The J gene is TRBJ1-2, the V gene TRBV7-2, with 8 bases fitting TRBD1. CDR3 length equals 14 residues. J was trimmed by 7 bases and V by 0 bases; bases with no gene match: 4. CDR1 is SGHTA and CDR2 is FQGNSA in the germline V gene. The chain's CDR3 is CASSLAPGGGGYTF. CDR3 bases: TGTGCCAGCAGCTTAGCCCCAGGGGGCGGTGGCTACACCTTC.

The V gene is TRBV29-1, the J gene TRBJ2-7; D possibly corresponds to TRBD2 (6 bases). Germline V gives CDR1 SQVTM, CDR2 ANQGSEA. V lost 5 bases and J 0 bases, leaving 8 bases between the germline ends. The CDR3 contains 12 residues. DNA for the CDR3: TGCAGCGTTCGGGGGAACTCCTACGAGCAGTACTTC. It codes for CSVRGNSYEQYF.

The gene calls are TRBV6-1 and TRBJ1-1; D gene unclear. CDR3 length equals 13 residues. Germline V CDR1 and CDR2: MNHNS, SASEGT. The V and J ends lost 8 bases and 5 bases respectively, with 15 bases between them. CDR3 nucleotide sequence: TGTGCCAGCCTAGAGAGGCTCGGGACTGAAGCTTTCTTT. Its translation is CASLERLGTEAFF.

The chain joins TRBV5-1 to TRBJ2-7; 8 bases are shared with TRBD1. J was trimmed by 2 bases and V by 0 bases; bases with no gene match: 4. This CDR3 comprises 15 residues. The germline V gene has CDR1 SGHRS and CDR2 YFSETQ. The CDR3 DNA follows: TGCGCCAGCAGCTTGGTGGACAGGGACCCCTACGAGCAGTACTTC. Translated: CASSLVDRDPYEQYF.

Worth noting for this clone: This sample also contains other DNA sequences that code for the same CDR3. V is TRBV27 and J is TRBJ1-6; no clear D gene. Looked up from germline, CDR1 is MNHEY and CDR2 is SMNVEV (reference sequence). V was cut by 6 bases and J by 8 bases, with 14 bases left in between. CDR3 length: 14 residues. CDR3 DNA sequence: TGTGCCAGCAGCTTGGTCAGGTTCGATTCACCCCTCCACTTT. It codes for CASSLVRFDSPLHF.

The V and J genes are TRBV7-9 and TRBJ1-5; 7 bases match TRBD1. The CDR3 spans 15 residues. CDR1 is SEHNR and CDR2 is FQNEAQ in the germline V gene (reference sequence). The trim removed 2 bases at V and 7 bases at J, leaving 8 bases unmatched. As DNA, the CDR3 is TGTGCCAGCAGCTTAAATCGGACAGGATCCCAGCCCCAGCATTTT. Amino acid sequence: CASSLNRTGSQPQHF.

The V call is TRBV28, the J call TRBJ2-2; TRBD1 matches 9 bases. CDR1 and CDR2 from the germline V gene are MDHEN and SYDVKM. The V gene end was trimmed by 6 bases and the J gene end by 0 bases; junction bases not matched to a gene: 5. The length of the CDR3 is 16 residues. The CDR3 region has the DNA TGTGCCAGCAGCTCTACAGGGGGCCCGAACACCGGGGAGCTGTTTTTT. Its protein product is CASSSTGGPNTGELFF.

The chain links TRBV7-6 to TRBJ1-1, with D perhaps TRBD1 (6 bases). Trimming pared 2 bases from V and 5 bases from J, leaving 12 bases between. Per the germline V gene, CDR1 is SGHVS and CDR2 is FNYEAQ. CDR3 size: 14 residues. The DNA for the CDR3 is TGTGCCAGCAGCTTAAACGCGGGGGCTACTGAAGCTTTCTTT. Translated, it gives CASSLNAGATEAFF. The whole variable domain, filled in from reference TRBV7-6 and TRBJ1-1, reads GAGVSQSPRYKVTKRGQDVALRCDPISGHVSLYWYRQALGQGPEFLTYFNYEAQQDKSGLPNDRFSAERPEGSISTLTIQRTEQRDSAMYRCASSLNAGATEAFFGQGTRLTVV.

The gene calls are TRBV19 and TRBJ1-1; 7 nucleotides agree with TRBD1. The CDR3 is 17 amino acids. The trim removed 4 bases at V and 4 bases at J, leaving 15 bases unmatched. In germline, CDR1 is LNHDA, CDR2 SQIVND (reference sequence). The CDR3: CASSTPGQLLGGTEAFF. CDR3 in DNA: TGTGCCAGTAGTACACCGGGACAGCTATTAGGGGGCACTGAAGCTTTCTTT.

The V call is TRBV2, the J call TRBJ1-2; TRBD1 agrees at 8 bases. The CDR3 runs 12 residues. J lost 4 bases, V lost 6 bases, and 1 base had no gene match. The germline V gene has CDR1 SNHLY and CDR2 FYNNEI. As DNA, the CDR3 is TGTGCCAGCAGGGGACAGGTCTATGGCTACACCTTC. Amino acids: CASRGQVYGYTF.

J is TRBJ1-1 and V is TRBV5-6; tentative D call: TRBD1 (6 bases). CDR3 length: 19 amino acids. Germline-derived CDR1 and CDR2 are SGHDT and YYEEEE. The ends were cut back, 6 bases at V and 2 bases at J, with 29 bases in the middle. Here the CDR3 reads CASMWQGSGAPRGNTEAFF. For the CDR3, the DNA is TGTGCCAGCATGTGGCAGGGGTCTGGGGCCCCTCGGGGTAACACTGAAGCTTTCTTT.

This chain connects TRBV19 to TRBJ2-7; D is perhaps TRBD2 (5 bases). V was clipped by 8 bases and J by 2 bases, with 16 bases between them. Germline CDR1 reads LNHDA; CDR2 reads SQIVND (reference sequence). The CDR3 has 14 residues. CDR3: CASRRTHGTYEQYF. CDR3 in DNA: TGTGCCAGTCGCCGGACGCACGGGACCTACGAGCAGTACTTC. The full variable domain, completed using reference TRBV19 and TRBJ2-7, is DGGITQSPKYLFRKEGQNVTLSCEQNLNHDAMYWYRQDPGQGLRLIYYSQIVNDFQKGDIAEGYSVSREKKESFPLTVTSAQKNPTAFYLCASRRTHGTYEQYFGPGTRLTVT.

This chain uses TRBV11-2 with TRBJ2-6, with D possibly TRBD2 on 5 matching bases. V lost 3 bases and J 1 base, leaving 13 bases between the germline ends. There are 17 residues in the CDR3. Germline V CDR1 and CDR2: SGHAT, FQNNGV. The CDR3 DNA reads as TGTGCCAGCAGCTTTAGATTGAGGGAGTCTGGGGCCAACGTCCTGACTTTC. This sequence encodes CASSFRLRESGANVLTF.

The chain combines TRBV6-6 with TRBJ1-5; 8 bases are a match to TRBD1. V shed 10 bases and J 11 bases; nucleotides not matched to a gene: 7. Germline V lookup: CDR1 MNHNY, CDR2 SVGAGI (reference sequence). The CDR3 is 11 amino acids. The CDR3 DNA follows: TGTGCCACCCAGGGGGCTAGGGCCCAGCATTTT. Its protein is CATQGARAQHF.

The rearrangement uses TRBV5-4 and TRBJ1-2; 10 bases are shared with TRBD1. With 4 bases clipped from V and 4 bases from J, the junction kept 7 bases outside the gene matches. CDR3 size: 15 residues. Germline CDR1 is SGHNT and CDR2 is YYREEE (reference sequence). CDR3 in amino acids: CASSEGQGGIYGYTF. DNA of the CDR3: TGTGCCAGCAGCGAAGGACAGGGGGGAATCTATGGCTACACCTTC.

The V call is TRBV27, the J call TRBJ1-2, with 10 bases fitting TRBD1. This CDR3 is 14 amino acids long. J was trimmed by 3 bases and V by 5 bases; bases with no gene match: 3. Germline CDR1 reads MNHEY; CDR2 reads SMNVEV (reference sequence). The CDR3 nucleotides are TGTGCCAGCAGTACCGGACAGGGGGACTATGGCTACACCTTC. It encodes CASSTGQGDYGYTF.

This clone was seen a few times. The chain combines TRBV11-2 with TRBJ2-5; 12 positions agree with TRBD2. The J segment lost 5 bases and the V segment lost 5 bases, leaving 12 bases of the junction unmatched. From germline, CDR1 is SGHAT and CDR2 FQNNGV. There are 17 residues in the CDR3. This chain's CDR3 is CASSARPLAGGRETQYF. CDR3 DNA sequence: TGTGCCAGCAGCGCTAGACCCCTAGCGGGGGGGCGGGAGACCCAGTACTTC.

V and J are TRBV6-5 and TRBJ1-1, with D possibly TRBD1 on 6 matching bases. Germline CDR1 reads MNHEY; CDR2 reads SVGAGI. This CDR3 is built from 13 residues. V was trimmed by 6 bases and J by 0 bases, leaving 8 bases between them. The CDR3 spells CASRPGVNTEAFF. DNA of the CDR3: TGTGCCAGCAGACCAGGGGTGAACACTGAAGCTTTCTTT.